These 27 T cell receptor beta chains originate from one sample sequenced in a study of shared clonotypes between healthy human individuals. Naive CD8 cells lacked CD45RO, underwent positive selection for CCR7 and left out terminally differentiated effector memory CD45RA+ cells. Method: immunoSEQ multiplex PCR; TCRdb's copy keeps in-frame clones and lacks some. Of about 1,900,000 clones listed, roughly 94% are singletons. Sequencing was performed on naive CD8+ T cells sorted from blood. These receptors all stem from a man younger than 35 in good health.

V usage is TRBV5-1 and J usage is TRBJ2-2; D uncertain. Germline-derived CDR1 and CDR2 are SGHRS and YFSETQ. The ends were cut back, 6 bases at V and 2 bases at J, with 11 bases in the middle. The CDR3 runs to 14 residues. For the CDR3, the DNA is TGCGCCAGCACCCCCTTCCCTAACACCGGGGAGCTGTTTTTT. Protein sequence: CASTPFPNTGELFF.

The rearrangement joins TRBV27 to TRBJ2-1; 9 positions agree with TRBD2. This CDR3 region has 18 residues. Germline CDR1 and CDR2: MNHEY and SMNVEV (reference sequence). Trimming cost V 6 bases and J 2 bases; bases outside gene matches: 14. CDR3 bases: TGTGCCAGCAGCTCCAGGGCGGCTAGCGGGGTTGCCTACAATGAGCAGTTCTTC. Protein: CASSSRAASGVAYNEQFF.

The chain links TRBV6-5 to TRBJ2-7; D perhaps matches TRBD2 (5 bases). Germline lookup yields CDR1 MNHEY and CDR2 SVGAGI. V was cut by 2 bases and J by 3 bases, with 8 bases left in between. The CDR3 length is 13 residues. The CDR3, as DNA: TGTGCCAGCAGTTACCGGGAATACTACGAGCAGTACTTC. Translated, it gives CASSYREYYEQYF.

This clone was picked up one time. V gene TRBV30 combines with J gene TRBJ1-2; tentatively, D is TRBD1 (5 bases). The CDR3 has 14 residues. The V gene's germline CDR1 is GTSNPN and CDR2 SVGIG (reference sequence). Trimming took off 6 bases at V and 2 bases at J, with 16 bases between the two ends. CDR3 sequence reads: CACSVLDTNYGYTF. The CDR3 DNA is TGTGCCTGCTCCGTACTGGACACGAACTATGGCTACACCTTC.

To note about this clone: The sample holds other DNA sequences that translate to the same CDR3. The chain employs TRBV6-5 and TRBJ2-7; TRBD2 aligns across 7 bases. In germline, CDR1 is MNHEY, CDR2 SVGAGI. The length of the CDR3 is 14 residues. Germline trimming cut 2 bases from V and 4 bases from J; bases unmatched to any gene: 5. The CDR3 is CASSYVAGDYEQYF. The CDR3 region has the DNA TGTGCCAGCAGTTACGTAGCGGGCGATTACGAGCAGTACTTC.

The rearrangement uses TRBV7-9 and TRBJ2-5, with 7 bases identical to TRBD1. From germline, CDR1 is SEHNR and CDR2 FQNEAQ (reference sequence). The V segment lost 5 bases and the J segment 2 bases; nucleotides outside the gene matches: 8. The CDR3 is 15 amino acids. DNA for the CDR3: TGTGCCAGCAGCCCCCCCGACAGGGCACAAGAGACCCAGTACTTC. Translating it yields CASSPPDRAQETQYF.

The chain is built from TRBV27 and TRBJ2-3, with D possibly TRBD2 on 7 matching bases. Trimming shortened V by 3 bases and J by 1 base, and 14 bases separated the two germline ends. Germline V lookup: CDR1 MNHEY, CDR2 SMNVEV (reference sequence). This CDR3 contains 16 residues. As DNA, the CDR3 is TGTGCCAGCAGTTTGAGGGGGGGCGCTGGCACAGATACGCAGTATTTT. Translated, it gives CASSLRGGAGTDTQYF.

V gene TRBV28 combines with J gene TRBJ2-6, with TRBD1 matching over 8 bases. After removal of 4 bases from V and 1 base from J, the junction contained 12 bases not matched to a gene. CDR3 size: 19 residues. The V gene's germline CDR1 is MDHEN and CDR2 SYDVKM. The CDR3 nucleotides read TGTGCCAGCAGTTCATCGACAGGGGATTTAAGGTCTGGGGCCAACGTCCTGACTTTC. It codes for CASSSSTGDLRSGANVLTF. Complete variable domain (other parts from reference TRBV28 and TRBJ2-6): DVKVTQSSRYLVKRTGEKVFLECVQDMDHENMFWYRQDPGLGLRLIYFSYDVKMKEKGDIPEGYSVSREKKERFSLILESASTNQTSMYLCASSSSTGDLRSGANVLTFGAGSRLTVL.

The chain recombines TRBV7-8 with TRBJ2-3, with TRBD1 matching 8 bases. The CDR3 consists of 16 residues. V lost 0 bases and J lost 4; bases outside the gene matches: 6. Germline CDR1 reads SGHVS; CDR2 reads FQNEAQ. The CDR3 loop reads CASSLATGVVADTQYF. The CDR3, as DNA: TGTGCCAGCAGCTTAGCGACAGGGGTGGTAGCAGATACGCAGTATTTT.

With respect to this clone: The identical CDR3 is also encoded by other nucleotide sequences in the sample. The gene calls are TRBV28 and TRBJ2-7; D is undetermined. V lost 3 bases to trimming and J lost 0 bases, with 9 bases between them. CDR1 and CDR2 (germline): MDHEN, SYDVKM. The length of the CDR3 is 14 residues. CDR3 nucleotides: TGTGCCAGCAGTTTGGGCCGGAGCTCCTACGAGCAGTACTTC. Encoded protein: CASSLGRSSYEQYF.

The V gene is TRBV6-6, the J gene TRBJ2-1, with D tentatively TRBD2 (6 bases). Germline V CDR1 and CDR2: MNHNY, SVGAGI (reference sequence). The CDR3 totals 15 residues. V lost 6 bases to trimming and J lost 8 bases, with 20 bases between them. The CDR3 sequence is CASSRRDSLEDEQFF. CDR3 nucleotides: TGTGCCAGCAGCCGCCGGGACTCCTTAGAGGATGAGCAGTTCTTC.

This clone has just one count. The CDR3 region has the DNA TGTGCCAGCAGCGTGATCGGACTAGCGGTAATCACCGGGGAGCTGTTTTTT. Amino acid sequence: CASSVIGLAVITGELFF. The rearrangement links TRBV7-9 to TRBJ2-2, with 10 bases identical to TRBD2. This CDR3 comprises 17 residues. Trimming at V came to 5 bases and at J to 4 bases, leaving 10 bases not matched to a gene. CDR1 SEHNR and CDR2 FQNEAQ come from the germline V gene (reference sequence).

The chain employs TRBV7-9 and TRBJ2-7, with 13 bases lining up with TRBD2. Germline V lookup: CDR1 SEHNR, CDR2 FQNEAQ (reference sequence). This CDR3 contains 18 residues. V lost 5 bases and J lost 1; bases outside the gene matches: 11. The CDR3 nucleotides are TGTGCCAGCAGCCCACTACCGGGACTAGCGGGACCATCCTACGAGCAGTACTTC. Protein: CASSPLPGLAGPSYEQYF.

The CDR3 loop is CASREWGLAGNEQFF. Written as DNA, the CDR3 is TGTGCCAGCAGAGAATGGGGACTAGCGGGGAATGAGCAGTTCTTC. This chain links TRBV6-1 with TRBJ2-1; TRBD2 aligns across 13 bases. CDR1 MNHNS and CDR2 SASEGT come from the germline V gene. V lost 6 bases, J lost 7 bases, and 6 bases stayed unmatched. The CDR3 is 15 amino acids.

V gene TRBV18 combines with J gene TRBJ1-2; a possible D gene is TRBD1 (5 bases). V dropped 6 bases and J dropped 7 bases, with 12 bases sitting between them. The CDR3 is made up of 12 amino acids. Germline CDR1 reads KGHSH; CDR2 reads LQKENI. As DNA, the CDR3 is TGTGCCAGCTCGCCTGGGGGTTCTGGCTACACCTTC. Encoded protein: CASSPGGSGYTF.

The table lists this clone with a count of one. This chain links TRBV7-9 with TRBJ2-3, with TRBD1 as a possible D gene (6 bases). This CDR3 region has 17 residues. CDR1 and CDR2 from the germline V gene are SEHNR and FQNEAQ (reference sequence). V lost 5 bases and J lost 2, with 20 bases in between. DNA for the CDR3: TGTGCCAGCAGCCTCAAGCAGGGGATTACATTCACAGATACGCAGTATTTT. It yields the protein CASSLKQGITFTDTQYF. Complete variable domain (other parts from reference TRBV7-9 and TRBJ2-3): DTGVSQNPRHKITKRGQNVTFRCDPISEHNRLYWYRQTLGQGPEFLTYFQNEAQLEKSRLLSDRFSAERPKGSFSTLEIQRTEQGDSAMYLCASSLKQGITFTDTQYFGPGTRLTVL.

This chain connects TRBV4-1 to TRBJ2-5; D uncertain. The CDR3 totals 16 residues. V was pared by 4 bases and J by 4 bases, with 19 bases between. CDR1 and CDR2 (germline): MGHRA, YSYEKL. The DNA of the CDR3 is TGCGCCAGCAGCCCTCCCAATTTCCGGTTGGGAGAGACCCAGTACTTC. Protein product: CASSPPNFRLGETQYF.

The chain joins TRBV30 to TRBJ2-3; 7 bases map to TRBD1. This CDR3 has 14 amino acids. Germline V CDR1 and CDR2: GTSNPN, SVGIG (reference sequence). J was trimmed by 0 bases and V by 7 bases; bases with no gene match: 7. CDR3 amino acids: CASSGTASTDTQYF. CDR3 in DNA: TGTGCCTCGTCCGGGACAGCCAGCACAGATACGCAGTATTTT.

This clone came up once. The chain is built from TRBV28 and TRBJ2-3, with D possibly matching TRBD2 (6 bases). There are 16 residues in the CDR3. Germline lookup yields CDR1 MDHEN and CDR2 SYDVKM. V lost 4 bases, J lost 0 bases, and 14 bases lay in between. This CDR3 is CASSSPRGSSTDTQYF. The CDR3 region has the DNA TGTGCCAGCAGTTCCCCCCGGGGGAGCAGCACAGATACGCAGTATTTT.

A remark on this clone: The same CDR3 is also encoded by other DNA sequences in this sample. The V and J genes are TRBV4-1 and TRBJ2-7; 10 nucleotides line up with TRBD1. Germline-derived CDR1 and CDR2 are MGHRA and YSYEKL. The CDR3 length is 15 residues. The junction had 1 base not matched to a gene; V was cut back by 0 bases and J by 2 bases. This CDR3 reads CASSQDGTGAYEQYF. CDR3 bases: TGCGCCAGCAGCCAAGATGGGACAGGGGCCTACGAGCAGTACTTC.

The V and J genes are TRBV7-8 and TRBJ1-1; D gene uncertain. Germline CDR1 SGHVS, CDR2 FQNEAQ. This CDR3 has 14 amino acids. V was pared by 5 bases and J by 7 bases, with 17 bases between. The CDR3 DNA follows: TGTGCCAGCAGCCCCGCTCAGTATTCGGTTGAAGCTTTCTTT. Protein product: CASSPAQYSVEAFF.

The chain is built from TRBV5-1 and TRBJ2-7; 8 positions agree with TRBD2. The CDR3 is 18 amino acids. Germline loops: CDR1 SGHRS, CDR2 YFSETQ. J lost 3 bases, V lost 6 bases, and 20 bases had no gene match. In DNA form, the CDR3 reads TGCGCCAGCACACTCGGTGGTTTACTAGCGGATATGATCTACGAGCAGTACTTC. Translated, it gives CASTLGGLLADMIYEQYF.

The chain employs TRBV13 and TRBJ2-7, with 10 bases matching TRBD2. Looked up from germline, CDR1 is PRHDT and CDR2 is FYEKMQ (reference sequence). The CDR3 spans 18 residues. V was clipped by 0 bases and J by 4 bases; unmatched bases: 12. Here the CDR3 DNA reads TGTGCCAGCAGCTTAGGCCTAAGTGCTAGCGGGGGTTATTACGAGCAGTACTTC. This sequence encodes CASSLGLSASGGYYEQYF.

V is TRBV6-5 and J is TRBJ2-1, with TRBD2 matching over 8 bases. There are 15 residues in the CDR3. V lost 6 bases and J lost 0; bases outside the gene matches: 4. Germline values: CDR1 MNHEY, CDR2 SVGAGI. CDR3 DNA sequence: TGTGCCAGCAGGACCAGCGGGAGCTCCTACAATGAGCAGTTCTTC. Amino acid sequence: CASRTSGSSYNEQFF.

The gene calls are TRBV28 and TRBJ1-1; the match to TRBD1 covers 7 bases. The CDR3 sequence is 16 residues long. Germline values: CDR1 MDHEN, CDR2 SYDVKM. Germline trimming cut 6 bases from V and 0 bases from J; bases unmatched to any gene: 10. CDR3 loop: CASSTDRELMNTEAFF. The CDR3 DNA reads TGTGCCAGCAGCACAGACAGGGAGCTCATGAACACTGAAGCTTTCTTT. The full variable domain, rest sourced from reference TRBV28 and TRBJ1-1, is DVKVTQSSRYLVKRTGEKVFLECVQDMDHENMFWYRQDPGLGLRLIYFSYDVKMKEKGDIPEGYSVSREKKERFSLILESASTNQTSMYLCASSTDRELMNTEAFFGQGTRLTVV.

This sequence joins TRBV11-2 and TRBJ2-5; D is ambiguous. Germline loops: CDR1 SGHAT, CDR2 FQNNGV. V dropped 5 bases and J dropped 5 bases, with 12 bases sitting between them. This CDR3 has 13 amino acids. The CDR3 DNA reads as TGTGCCAGCAGCCCCGGATTACCCGAGACCCAGTACTTC. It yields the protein CASSPGLPETQYF.

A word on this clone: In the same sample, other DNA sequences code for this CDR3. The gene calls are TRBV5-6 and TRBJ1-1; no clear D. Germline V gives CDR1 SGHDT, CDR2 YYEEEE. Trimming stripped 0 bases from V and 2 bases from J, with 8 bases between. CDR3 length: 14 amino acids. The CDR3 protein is CASSLVWGNTEAFF. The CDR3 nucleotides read TGTGCCAGCAGCTTGGTATGGGGAAACACTGAAGCTTTCTTT.